The 12 T cell receptor beta chains below were found in one sample sequenced in a study of blood T cell repertoires in COVID-19. Measured with immunoSEQ multiplex PCR; TCRdb has only the in-frame clones, and not every one. This repertoire shows fewer than 200,000 clones, approximately 84% found once; its top ten account for roughly 8%. Material: peripheral blood. The receptors were gathered from a man aged 35-49 years who had recovered from COVID-19.

This chain connects TRBV5-1 to TRBJ2-1; 9 nucleotides agree with TRBD2. The CDR3 spans 13 residues. The V and J ends lost 4 bases and 7 bases, in that order; junction bases with no gene match: 3. Per germline, CDR1 SGHRS and CDR2 YFSETQ. The CDR3: CASSLLAGNEQFF. The CDR3 bases are TGCGCCAGCAGCCTCCTAGCGGGAAATGAGCAGTTCTTC.

The V call is TRBV30, the J call TRBJ2-7; 10 nucleotides align to TRBD2. Germline V gene sequence: CDR1 GTSNPN, CDR2 SVGIG (reference sequence). Trimming took 0 bases from V and 4 from J; bases not matched to a gene: 3. The CDR3 sequence is 14 residues long. For the CDR3, the DNA is TGTGCCTGGAGTGTAAGCGGGGGGGCTTACGAGCAGTACTTC. As protein: CAWSVSGGAYEQYF.

The genes are TRBV24-1 and TRBJ1-5, with D maybe TRBD1 (5 bases). V was pared by 4 bases and J by 3 bases, with 15 bases between. From germline, CDR1 is KGHDR and CDR2 SFDVKD. The CDR3 extends over 16 amino acids. CDR3 sequence (DNA): TGTGCCACCAGTGACCCGGGACTGGGGAACAATCAGCCCCAGCATTTT. This gives the protein CATSDPGLGNNQPQHF.

The chain has TRBV28 and TRBJ2-3; 8 nucleotides align to TRBD2. Losses at the gene ends were 4 bases for V and 5 bases for J; bases not matched to a gene: 8. The CDR3 spans 15 residues. Germline V gene lookup returns CDR1 MDHEN and CDR2 SYDVKM. CDR3 loop: CASSSGGRGGDTQYF. The CDR3 nucleotides read TGTGCCAGCAGTTCGGGGGGGCGCGGGGGAGATACGCAGTATTTT.

The chain is built from TRBV5-6 and TRBJ1-1; TRBD1 is a possible D gene (5 bases). V shed 4 bases and J shed 5 bases, with 12 bases lying between them. Germline assignment: CDR1 SGHDT and CDR2 YYEEEE. This CDR3 has 13 amino acids. CDR3 sequence (DNA): TGTGCCAGCAGCGGGGGGACGGTTACTGAAGCTTTCTTT. Translated: CASSGGTVTEAFF.

The chain uses TRBV2 and TRBJ2-7, with a tentative D call TRBD1 (6 bases). This CDR3 is built from 13 residues. CDR1 and CDR2 from the germline V gene are SNHLY and FYNNEI. V lost 4 bases and J 5 bases, leaving 12 bases between the germline ends. The CDR3 DNA follows: TGTGCCAGCAGTGTGGGCAGGGGTAACGAGCAGTACTTC. Translation: CASSVGRGNEQYF.

This chain connects TRBV4-1 to TRBJ1-6, with 8 bases that match TRBD1. V was pared by 2 bases and J by 10 bases, with 7 bases of the junction left unmatched. Germline V gene lookup returns CDR1 MGHRA and CDR2 YSYEKL. The CDR3 covers 15 residues. The CDR3 nucleotides read TGCGCCAGCAGCCAACCGGACAGGGTGGGGTCACCCCTCCACTTT. This gives the protein CASSQPDRVGSPLHF.

The gene calls are TRBV5-1 and TRBJ2-7; 10 nucleotides agree with TRBD1. CDR1 SGHRS and CDR2 YFSETQ come from the germline V gene. The ends lost 6 bases at V and 3 bases at J; junction bases unmatched: 6. The CDR3 contains 14 residues. The CDR3 DNA sequence: TGCGCCAGCAAGTTGGACAGGGGGAACTACGAGCAGTACTTC. Its translation: CASKLDRGNYEQYF.

This clone came up once. The rearrangement links TRBV7-9 to TRBJ1-5; D possibly corresponds to TRBD1 (5 bases). The CDR3 is 16 residues long. The germline V and J ends were trimmed by 0 bases and 5 bases, with 14 bases remaining between them. CDR1 and CDR2 (germline): SEHNR, FQNEAQ (reference sequence). Written as DNA, the CDR3 is TGTGCCAGCAGCTTAGCGGGACGGGGGACCCATCAGCCCCAGCATTTT. Amino acids: CASSLAGRGTHQPQHF.

This chain uses TRBV5-4 with TRBJ2-3; 7 bases agree with TRBD2. This CDR3 is built from 17 residues. Germline CDR1 and CDR2: SGHNT and YYREEE (reference sequence). J was trimmed by 2 bases and V by 4 bases; bases with no gene match: 13. The CDR3 bases are TGTGCCAGCAGCCCAGCGGAGCGGGAAACCTCCACAGATACGCAGTATTTT. It codes for CASSPAERETSTDTQYF. Supplemented by reference TRBV5-4 and TRBJ2-3, the full variable domain reads ETGVTQSPTHLIKTRGQQVTLRCSSQSGHNTVSWYQQALGQGPQFIFQYYREEENGRGNFPPRFSGLQFPNYSSELNVNALELDDSALYLCASSPAERETSTDTQYFGPGTRLTVL.

CDR3 in amino acids: CASSQYQGLEGELFF. Written as DNA, the CDR3 is TGTGCCAGCTCACAGTACCAGGGTTTGGAAGGGGAGCTGTTTTTT. J is TRBJ2-2 and V is TRBV18, with D perhaps TRBD1 (5 bases). This CDR3 has 15 amino acids. Germline CDR1 is KGHSH and CDR2 is LQKENI. V was trimmed by 4 bases and J by 8 bases, leaving 17 bases between them.

The chain has TRBV30 and TRBJ2-7; 7 nucleotides agree with TRBD1. V dropped 0 bases and J dropped 2; count of bases not matched to a gene: 4. The CDR3 contains 14 residues. Looked up from germline, CDR1 is GTSNPN and CDR2 is SVGIG (reference sequence). Written as DNA, the CDR3 is TGTGCCTGGAGTGTGGGGGACAGCACCTACGAGCAGTACTTC. It codes for CAWSVGDSTYEQYF.